This T cell receptor beta chain was documented in a study of control samples from healthy donors and cancer patients. V was clipped by 6 bases and J by 6 bases; unmatched bases: 10. CDR3 length: 16 amino acids. The germline V gene has CDR1 SEHNR and CDR2 FQNEAQ (reference sequence). This table comes from immunoSEQ multiplex PCR, and its TCRdb copy is limited to in-frame clones, with some not included. Among 390,000 or so clones listed, 80% to 95% were seen once. This clonotype was obtained from a man in his forties with head and neck cancer. Sample: PBMCs. This chain connects TRBV7-9 to TRBJ2-3; TRBD1 agrees at 12 bases. CDR3 in amino acids: CASRTLGQGARDTQYF. Here the CDR3 DNA reads TGTGCCAGCAGAACCCTGGGACAGGGGGCGCGTGATACGCAGTATTTT.